These 26 T cell receptor beta chains originate from one sample sequenced in a study of blood T cell repertoires in COVID-19. Sequenced by immunoSEQ multiplex PCR; TCRdb stores in-frame clones only, minus some. In the table there are about 68,000 clones, around 85% of which are singletons. The sequenced sample consisted of peripheral blood. Receptor source: a woman between 45 and 65 years old with acute or convalescent COVID-19.

This chain connects TRBV7-9 to TRBJ2-1; 8 bases line up with TRBD1. The germline CDR1 and CDR2 sequences are SEHNR and FQNEAQ (reference sequence). This CDR3 has 11 residues. The V segment lost 5 bases and the J segment 15 bases; nucleotides outside the gene matches: 6. The CDR3 DNA sequence: TGTGCCAGCAGCCTAGACAGGGGCGGGTTCTTC. The encoded protein is CASSLDRGGFF.

J is TRBJ2-1 and V is TRBV30; 8 bases are shared with TRBD2. This CDR3 comprises 17 residues. V was pared by 1 base and J by 5 bases, with 13 bases of the junction left unmatched. Germline V CDR1 and CDR2: GTSNPN, SVGIG (reference sequence). CDR3 bases: TGTGCCTGGAGTGCCGTCGAACTAGCGGAGACGAACAATGAGCAGTTCTTC. Amino acid sequence: CAWSAVELAETNNEQFF.

V usage is TRBV6-2 or TRBV6-3 and J usage is TRBJ1-5, with D possibly TRBD1 on 6 matching bases. The CDR3 has 16 residues. The germline gives CDR1 MNHEY, CDR2 SVGEGT. V lost 2 bases and J lost 4, with 15 bases in between. The CDR3 here is CASSYPDDRPNQPQHF. In DNA form, the CDR3 reads TGTGCCAGCAGTTACCCCGATGACAGGCCAAATCAGCCCCAGCATTTT.

The V and J genes are TRBV18 and TRBJ1-2, with TRBD1 matching over 10 bases. CDR1 KGHSH and CDR2 LQKENI come from the germline V gene. The CDR3 contains 15 residues. The V and J ends lost 6 bases and 3 bases, in that order; junction bases with no gene match: 7. This CDR3 is CASSQTGGADYGYTF. The CDR3, as DNA: TGTGCCAGCTCCCAGACAGGGGGCGCAGACTATGGCTACACCTTC. Complete variable domain (other parts from reference TRBV18 and TRBJ1-2): NAGVMQNPRHLVRRRGQEARLRCSPMKGHSHVYWYRQLPEEGLKFMVYLQKENIIDESGMPKERFSAEFPKEGPSILRIQQVVRGDSAAYFCASSQTGGADYGYTFGSGTRLTVV.

The chain recombines TRBV14 with TRBJ2-7; D perhaps matches TRBD2 (6 bases). The ends were cut back, 1 base at V and 4 bases at J, with 17 bases in the middle. The CDR3 length is 16 residues. Germline loops: CDR1 SGHDN, CDR2 FVKESK. This CDR3 is CASSQVTSRRDYEQYF. The DNA of the CDR3 is TGTGCCAGCAGCCAAGTTACTAGCCGCCGAGATTACGAGCAGTACTTC.

The chain has TRBV7-2 and TRBJ2-5; 9 nucleotides line up with TRBD2. V shed 8 bases, J shed 1 base, and the junction held 20 bases outside the gene matches. From germline, CDR1 is SGHTA and CDR2 FQGNSA. This CDR3 is built from 19 residues. CDR3 nucleotides: TGTGCCAGCTTCCGGGCCACGGCGGGGGGGCAGCTTGCCCAAGAGACCCAGTACTTC. It codes for CASFRATAGGQLAQETQYF. The complete variable domain, with remaining parts taken from reference TRBV7-2 and TRBJ2-5, reads GAGVSQSPSNKVTEKGKDVELRCDPISGHTALYWYRQSLGQGLEFLIYFQGNSAPDKSGLPSDRFSAERTGGSVSTLTIQRTQQEDSAVYLCASFRATAGGQLAQETQYFGPGTRLLVL.

The CDR3 DNA reads as TGTGCCTGGAGGAAAGCGGGGTCCTACAATGAGCAGTTCTTC. This gives the protein CAWRKAGSYNEQFF. The V gene is TRBV30, the J gene TRBJ2-1, with 7 nucleotides matching TRBD2. This CDR3 is built from 14 residues. Germline V gene sequence: CDR1 GTSNPN, CDR2 SVGIG (reference sequence). V lost 3 bases to trimming and J lost 1 base; unmatched junction nucleotides: 3. The variable domain in full, with the rest retrieved from reference TRBV30 and TRBJ2-1, is SQTIHQWPATLVQPVGSPLSLECTVEGTSNPNLYWYRQAAGRGLQLLFYSVGIGQISSEVPQNLSASRPQDRQFILSSKKLLLSDSGFYLCAWRKAGSYNEQFFGPGTRLTVL.

V is TRBV12-5 and J is TRBJ1-3, with 7 bases identical to TRBD1. J was trimmed by 0 bases and V by 4 bases; bases with no gene match: 0. CDR1 is LGHNT and CDR2 is FRNRAP in the germline V gene. The CDR3 extends over 14 amino acids. The CDR3 nucleotides read TGTGCTAGTGGTTGGGACAGCTCTGGAAACACCATATATTTT. Its protein product is CASGWDSSGNTIYF.

The chain combines TRBV19 with TRBJ1-5; D possibly corresponds to TRBD1 (5 bases). Trimming removed 7 bases from V and 7 bases from J, with 14 bases in between. The CDR3 length is 13 residues. CDR1 LNHDA and CDR2 SQIVND come from the germline V gene (reference sequence). This chain's CDR3 is CASTRGGGQPQHF. CDR3 in DNA: TGTGCCAGTACCCGGGGGGGTGGACAGCCCCAGCATTTT.

The J gene is TRBJ2-3, the V gene TRBV9; tentative D call: TRBD1 (5 bases). This CDR3 comprises 15 residues. Trimming pared 4 bases from V and 5 bases from J, leaving 17 bases between. In germline, CDR1 is SGDLS, CDR2 YYNGEE. CDR3 amino acids: CASSPRGSWGDTQYF. In DNA, the CDR3 is TGTGCCAGCAGCCCAAGGGGTAGCTGGGGAGATACGCAGTATTTT.

The chain employs TRBV20-1 and TRBJ2-7; TRBD2 aligns across 8 bases. Germline loops: CDR1 DFQATT, CDR2 SNEGSKA (reference sequence). V was pared by 3 bases and J by 2 bases, with 12 bases of the junction left unmatched. The CDR3 totals 16 residues. CDR3 residues: CSASFTGPGLAYEQYF. CDR3 bases: TGCAGTGCTAGTTTCACGGGACCGGGACTAGCCTACGAGCAGTACTTC.

This chain connects TRBV2 to TRBJ2-1; D remains ambiguous. Germline CDR1 is SNHLY and CDR2 is FYNNEI. The CDR3 runs to 11 residues. Deletions cut 7 bases from V and 8 bases from J, with 9 bases between. In DNA, the CDR3 is TGTGCCAGCAACGGGTTCTATGAGCAGTTCTTC. It specifies CASNGFYEQFF.

The V and J genes are TRBV28 and TRBJ2-5; TRBD2 matches at 14 bases. This CDR3 spans 17 amino acids. Germline values: CDR1 MDHEN, CDR2 SYDVKM. Unmatched junction bases numbered 10, after V lost 6 bases and J lost 4 bases. CDR3 coding DNA: TGTGCCAGCAGCGGGACTAGCGGGAGTTATCGACGAGAGACCCAGTACTTC. Its translation is CASSGTSGSYRRETQYF.

This chain links TRBV14 with TRBJ1-2, with unresolved D. Between the trimmed V and J ends, which lost 0 bases and 5 bases, there was a span of 19 bases. This CDR3 region has 17 residues. CDR1 is SGHDN and CDR2 is FVKESK in the germline V gene. As DNA, the CDR3 is TGTGCCAGCAGCCAAGATCCGGCAGCTAGACCGAGTTATGGCTACACCTTC. Its protein product is CASSQDPAARPSYGYTF.

This chain links TRBV2 with TRBJ1-6; 7 bases align to TRBD1. V shed 8 bases and J 7 bases; nucleotides not matched to a gene: 5. There are 13 residues in the CDR3. CDR1 SNHLY and CDR2 FYNNEI come from the germline V gene. CDR3 region: CASGTEVNSPLHF. The CDR3 DNA reads TGTGCCAGCGGGACAGAAGTAAATTCACCCCTCCACTTT.

The genes are TRBV7-2 and TRBJ1-3; 7 bases agree with TRBD1. V lost 5 bases, J lost 4 bases, and 5 bases stayed unmatched. From germline, CDR1 is SGHTA and CDR2 FQGNSA. CDR3 length equals 14 residues. In DNA form, the CDR3 reads TGTGCCAGCAGCGCGTCAGGGGGAGGAAACACCATATATTTT. Translated: CASSASGGGNTIYF. The entire variable domain, with the rest obtained from reference TRBV7-2 and TRBJ1-3, is as follows: GAGVSQSPSNKVTEKGKDVELRCDPISGHTALYWYRQSLGQGLEFLIYFQGNSAPDKSGLPSDRFSAERTGGSVSTLTIQRTQQEDSAVYLCASSASGGGNTIYFGEGSWLTVV.

V and J are TRBV2 and TRBJ2-2, with 8 bases lining up with TRBD2. V lost 10 bases, J lost 8 bases, and 12 bases stayed unmatched. The CDR3 is 14 amino acids. Germline V gives CDR1 SNHLY, CDR2 FYNNEI. CDR3 protein: CATQRQRGSGELFF. DNA for the CDR3: TGTGCCACCCAAAGACAGCGGGGGTCGGGGGAGCTGTTTTTT.

This chain connects TRBV21-1 to TRBJ2-4; the table assigns TRBD1, which was not confirmed against the DNA. TRBV21-1 is noted as a pseudogene. CDR3 length: 17 amino acids. The CDR3 nucleotides read TGTGCCAGCAGCAAGCCTCGCCCGGGACAGGGTACGAACATTCAGTACTTC. As protein: CASSKPRPGQGTNIQYF.

V is TRBV11-2 and J is TRBJ2-7; 7 nucleotides match TRBD2. V gave up 5 bases and J gave up 7 bases; unmatched junction bases: 5. Germline V gene sequence: CDR1 SGHAT, CDR2 FQNNGV. This CDR3 has 12 residues. The CDR3 here is CASSPRGGEQYF. CDR3 nucleotides: TGTGCCAGCAGCCCTAGGGGAGGGGAGCAGTACTTC.

This chain connects TRBV11-1 to TRBJ1-1; D may be TRBD1 (5 bases). Trimming left V 4 bases short and J 4 bases short, with 13 bases between. Germline V gene sequence: CDR1 SGHAT, CDR2 FQDESV (reference sequence). The CDR3 has 14 amino acids. Here the CDR3 DNA reads TGTGCCAGCAGCTACGGACATCTGGGCACTGAAGCTTTCTTT. It specifies CASSYGHLGTEAFF.

The chain employs TRBV7-9 and TRBJ2-1; D call uncertain. Germline V gives CDR1 SEHNR, CDR2 FQNEAQ (reference sequence). This CDR3 has 11 amino acids. V lost 6 bases to trimming and J lost 5 bases, with 5 bases between them. The CDR3 nucleotides read TGTGCCAGCAGGCCTAACAATGAGCAGTTCTTC. Translated, it gives CASRPNNEQFF.

The CDR3 protein is CASRQGGTEAFF. Here the CDR3 DNA reads TGCGCCAGCAGGCAGGGCGGCACTGAAGCTTTCTTT. The chain joins TRBV5-1 to TRBJ1-1; a possible D gene is TRBD1 (5 bases). The germline V gene encodes CDR1 SGHRS and CDR2 YFSETQ. V gave up 5 bases and J gave up 4 bases, with 9 bases separating them. The CDR3 loop spans 12 amino acids.

The J gene is TRBJ1-1, the V gene TRBV7-9; D not resolved. The CDR3 is 12 amino acids. The V gene lost 5 bases and the J gene lost 8 bases, with 12 bases spanning the gap. Per the germline V gene, CDR1 is SEHNR and CDR2 is FQNEAQ (reference sequence). DNA for the CDR3: TGTGCCAGCAGCGACATGTGGCAGGAAGCTTTCTTT. It is translated as CASSDMWQEAFF.

This chain links TRBV19 with TRBJ2-1, with D perhaps matching TRBD2 (5 bases). Germline V lookup: CDR1 LNHDA, CDR2 SQIVND (reference sequence). The CDR3 runs 15 residues. With 4 bases removed from V and 4 bases from J, the gap between germline ends came to 14 bases. Written as DNA, the CDR3 is TGTGCCAGTAGTACGGACTTCTCGGGTTACAATGAGCAGTTCTTC. The encoded protein is CASSTDFSGYNEQFF. Based on the CDR3 plus reference TRBV19 and TRBJ2-1, the full variable domain is DGGITQSPKYLFRKEGQNVTLSCEQNLNHDAMYWYRQDPGQGLRLIYYSQIVNDFQKGDIAEGYSVSREKKESFPLTVTSAQKNPTAFYLCASSTDFSGYNEQFFGPGTRLTVL.

The chain has TRBV6-6 and TRBJ1-1; D ambiguous. The V end was cut by 7 bases, the J end by 2 bases, with 14 bases between. Germline CDR1 MNHNY, CDR2 SVGAGI (reference sequence). CDR3 size: 14 residues. The CDR3 nucleotides are TGTGCCAGCAACCCCGGCGAGGGAAACACTGAAGCTTTCTTT. Translating gives CASNPGEGNTEAFF.

The chain employs TRBV7-2 and TRBJ2-1; D may be TRBD2 (6 bases). The CDR3 has 13 residues. Germline CDR1 SGHTA, CDR2 FQGNSA. Trimming removed 8 bases at V and 0 bases at J, with 8 bases between. The DNA for the CDR3 is TGTGCCAGCGGGGGGAGCTCCTACAATGAGCAGTTCTTC. Amino acid sequence: CASGGSSYNEQFF.